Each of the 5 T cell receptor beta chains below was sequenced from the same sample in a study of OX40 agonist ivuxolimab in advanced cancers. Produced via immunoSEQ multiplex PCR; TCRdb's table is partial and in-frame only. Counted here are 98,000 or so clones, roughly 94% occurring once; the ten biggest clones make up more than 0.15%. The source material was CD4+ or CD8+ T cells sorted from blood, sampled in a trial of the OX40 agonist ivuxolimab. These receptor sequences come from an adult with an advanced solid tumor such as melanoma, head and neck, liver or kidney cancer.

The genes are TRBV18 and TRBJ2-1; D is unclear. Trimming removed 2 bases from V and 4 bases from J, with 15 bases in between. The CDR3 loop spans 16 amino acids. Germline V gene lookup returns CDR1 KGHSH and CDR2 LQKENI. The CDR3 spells CASSPEPAESYNEQFF. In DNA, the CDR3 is TGTGCCAGCTCACCAGAGCCAGCAGAGAGTTACAATGAGCAGTTCTTC.

The CDR3 DNA sequence: TGTGCCAGCAGCCTCTCGGGGGGGGGCCCCACAGATACGCAGTATTTT. As protein: CASSLSGGGPTDTQYF. The V and J genes are TRBV9 and TRBJ2-3, with 8 bases aligning to TRBD2. V shed 4 bases, J shed 2 bases, and the junction held 9 bases outside the gene matches. The germline V gene encodes CDR1 SGDLS and CDR2 YYNGEE. This CDR3 has 16 amino acids.

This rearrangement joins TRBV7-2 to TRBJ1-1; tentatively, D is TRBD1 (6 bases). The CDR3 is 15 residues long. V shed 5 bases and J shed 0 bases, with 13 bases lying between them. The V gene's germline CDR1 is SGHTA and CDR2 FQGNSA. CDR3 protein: CASSLNRAMNTEAFF. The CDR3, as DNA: TGTGCCAGCAGCCTAAACAGGGCAATGAACACTGAAGCTTTCTTT.

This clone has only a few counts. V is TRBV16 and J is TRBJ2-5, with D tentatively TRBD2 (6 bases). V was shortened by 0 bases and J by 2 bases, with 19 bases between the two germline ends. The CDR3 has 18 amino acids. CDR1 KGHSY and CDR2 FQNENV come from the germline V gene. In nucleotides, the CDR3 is TGTGCCAGCAGCCAATCGGCGCAGGGAGCGGGCTTACAAGAGACCCAGTACTTC. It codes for CASSQSAQGAGLQETQYF. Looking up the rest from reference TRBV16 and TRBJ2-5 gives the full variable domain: GEEVAQTPKHLVRGEGQKAKLYCAPIKGHSYVFWYQQVLKNEFKFLISFQNENVFDETGMPKERFSAKCLPNSPCSLEIQATKLEDSAVYFCASSQSAQGAGLQETQYFGPGTRLLVL.

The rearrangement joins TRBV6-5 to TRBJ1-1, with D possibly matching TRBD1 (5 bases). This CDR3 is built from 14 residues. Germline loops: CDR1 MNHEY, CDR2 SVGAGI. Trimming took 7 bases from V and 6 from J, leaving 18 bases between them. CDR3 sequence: CASTLRDGGAEAFF. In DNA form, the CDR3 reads TGTGCCAGCACCTTAAGAGATGGGGGAGCTGAAGCTTTCTTT.